One sample yielded the 11 T cell receptor beta chains listed below, sequenced in a study of radiotherapy plus CTLA-4 blockade in lung cancer. Here immunoSEQ multiplex PCR was the method, and the copy in TCRdb shows in-frame clones only, minus some. The table has tens of thousands of clones, 60% to 80% seen once. The material was peripheral blood, obtained from a patient treated with radiotherapy plus ipilimumab. The receptor set was obtained from a human donor with non-small cell lung cancer that progressed on radiotherapy plus ipilimumab.

The chain joins TRBV5-4 to TRBJ1-2; possibly TRBD1 for D (5 bases). Looked up from germline, CDR1 is SGHNT and CDR2 is YYREEE (reference sequence). Trimming removed 1 base from V and 8 bases from J, with 18 bases in between. The length of the CDR3 is 15 residues. CDR3 sequence: CASSLMGQGMRGYTF. The DNA of the CDR3 is TGTGCCAGCAGCTTGATGGGGCAGGGTATGCGAGGCTACACCTTC.

The count of this clone is one. This chain joins TRBV7-9 and TRBJ2-1; 11 bases fit TRBD2. The CDR3 is 15 amino acids. Germline values: CDR1 SEHNR, CDR2 FQNEAQ (reference sequence). Losses at the gene ends were 5 bases for V and 3 bases for J; bases not matched to a gene: 3. Here the CDR3 reads CASSEGLADYNEQFF. The CDR3 region has the DNA TGTGCCAGCAGCGAGGGACTAGCGGACTACAATGAGCAGTTCTTC.

This clone has a handful of counts. V is TRBV5-6 and J is TRBJ2-2; 9 bases line up with TRBD1. Germline V gene lookup returns CDR1 SGHDT and CDR2 YYEEEE. The CDR3 spans 16 residues. The V and J ends lost 3 bases and 5 bases, in that order; junction bases with no gene match: 8. CDR3 residues: CASSSTTGTGTGELFF. The CDR3, as DNA: TGTGCCAGCAGCTCCACGACCGGGACAGGGACCGGGGAGCTGTTTTTT.

The chain recombines TRBV7-2 with TRBJ2-3, with 8 positions matching TRBD2. The V segment lost 4 bases and the J segment 2 bases; nucleotides outside the gene matches: 8. Per germline, CDR1 SGHTA and CDR2 FQGNSA. This CDR3 contains 16 residues. CDR3 in DNA: TGTGCCAGCAGCTCCCCTGGCGGGGGGAACACAGATACGCAGTATTTT. This sequence encodes CASSSPGGGNTDTQYF. Looking up the rest from reference TRBV7-2 and TRBJ2-3 gives the full variable domain: GAGVSQSPSNKVTEKGKDVELRCDPISGHTALYWYRQSLGQGLEFLIYFQGNSAPDKSGLPSDRFSAERTGGSVSTLTIQRTQQEDSAVYLCASSSPGGGNTDTQYFGPGTRLTVL.

CDR3 nucleotide sequence: TGTGCCAGCAGCCCCATTAGCGGGGGGGGAGATACGCAGTATTTT. It yields the protein CASSPISGGGDTQYF. The chain is built from TRBV7-2 and TRBJ2-3; 11 bases align to TRBD2. This CDR3 comprises 15 residues. Germline V lookup: CDR1 SGHTA, CDR2 FQGNSA. The J segment lost 5 bases and the V segment lost 5 bases, leaving 6 bases of the junction unmatched.

The chain employs TRBV19 and TRBJ2-7; 10 bases map to TRBD2. The CDR3 runs 15 residues. Losses at the gene ends were 3 bases for V and 7 bases for J; bases not matched to a gene: 9. Germline V gene data show CDR1 as LNHDA and CDR2 as SQIVND (reference sequence). Written as DNA, the CDR3 is TGTGCCAGTAGTATGGCTCAGCGGGGGGGAAGGGAGCAGTACTTC. Its translation: CASSMAQRGGREQYF.

The J gene is TRBJ2-5, the V gene TRBV5-1, with 9 bases aligning to TRBD1. V lost 4 bases and J lost 4; bases outside the gene matches: 8. The CDR3 has 15 amino acids. Germline CDR1 is SGHRS and CDR2 is YFSETQ. Here the CDR3 reads CASSDPRQGGETQYF. The CDR3, as DNA: TGCGCCAGCAGCGATCCACGACAGGGGGGAGAGACCCAGTACTTC.

The CDR3 DNA reads TGCGCCAGCAGCTTGGGCAGGGGTTCGTATGGCTACACCTTC. Translated: CASSLGRGSYGYTF. J is TRBJ1-2 and V is TRBV5-1, with a tentative D call TRBD1 (6 bases). Trimming left V 0 bases short and J 5 bases short, with 11 bases between. The CDR3 has 14 residues. CDR1 is SGHRS, CDR2 YFSETQ, per germline.

In this sample, this clone turned up a few times. V and J are TRBV4-1 and TRBJ2-7; the D gene is possibly TRBD2 (6 bases). With 0 bases removed from V and 3 bases from J, the gap between germline ends came to 15 bases. The germline V gene encodes CDR1 MGHRA and CDR2 YSYEKL. This CDR3 is 16 amino acids long. The CDR3 here is CASSQENAARGYEQYF. CDR3 sequence (DNA): TGCGCCAGCAGCCAAGAGAACGCGGCGCGGGGCTACGAGCAGTACTTC.

The rearrangement uses TRBV28 and TRBJ1-3; unclear D gene. The CDR3 sequence is 18 residues long. Trimming removed 1 base at V and 2 bases at J, with 18 bases between. Looked up from germline, CDR1 is MDHEN and CDR2 is SYDVKM. The CDR3 nucleotides read TGTGCCAGCAGTTTATTGGGTTTTGGGCTTTCGGCTGGAAACACCATATATTTT. It codes for CASSLLGFGLSAGNTIYF. Using reference TRBV28 and TRBJ1-3 for the parts outside the CDR3, the full variable domain is DVKVTQSSRYLVKRTGEKVFLECVQDMDHENMFWYRQDPGLGLRLIYFSYDVKMKEKGDIPEGYSVSREKKERFSLILESASTNQTSMYLCASSLLGFGLSAGNTIYFGEGSWLTVV.

The chain is built from TRBV7-8 and TRBJ2-7, with D perhaps matching TRBD1 (6 bases). The CDR3 covers 13 residues. The V end was cut by 5 bases, the J end by 6 bases, with 14 bases between. Germline loops: CDR1 SGHVS, CDR2 FQNEAQ. This CDR3 is CASSGRDNSEQYF. The CDR3 DNA follows: TGTGCCAGCAGCGGCCGGGACAACTCCGAGCAGTACTTC.